The entry that follows covers one T cell receptor (beta chain) sequence. Its antigen is still unknown. Germline CDR1 reads MNHEY; CDR2 reads SVGAGI. CDR3 length: 15 amino acids. Trimming took 6 bases from V and 1 from J, leaving 15 bases between them. Each of the sorted populations had a purity greater than 95%. The sample is drawn from a study of beta chain features in type 1 diabetes. As every portion of the isolated RNA was reverse transcribed, the sequencing read expressed TCRB transcripts. Naive, central memory and regulatory T cell samples averaged roughly 3.5 million reads. Sequencing used immunoSEQ multiplex PCR; TCRdb keeps in-frame clones, though not all of them. The table has hundreds of thousands of clones, around 15% seen once. Notes on the study in general: The cDNA sequencing approach could over-represent high-TCR-expressing cells. Type 1 diabetes patients had moderately but significantly shorter TCRB CDR3s in all four CD4+ subsets. VDJ junctions from patients with type 1 diabetes contained fewer insertions and more deletions.

The sequence derives from a man aged 18 to 29 with type 1 diabetes. Sequencing input: naive CD4+ T cells from blood. The chain uses TRBV6-5 and TRBJ1-1; possibly TRBD1 for D (6 bases). This chain's CDR3 is CASSPTLGQNTEAFF. Here the CDR3 DNA reads TGTGCCAGCAGCCCGACTCTGGGACAGAACACTGAAGCTTTCTTT.